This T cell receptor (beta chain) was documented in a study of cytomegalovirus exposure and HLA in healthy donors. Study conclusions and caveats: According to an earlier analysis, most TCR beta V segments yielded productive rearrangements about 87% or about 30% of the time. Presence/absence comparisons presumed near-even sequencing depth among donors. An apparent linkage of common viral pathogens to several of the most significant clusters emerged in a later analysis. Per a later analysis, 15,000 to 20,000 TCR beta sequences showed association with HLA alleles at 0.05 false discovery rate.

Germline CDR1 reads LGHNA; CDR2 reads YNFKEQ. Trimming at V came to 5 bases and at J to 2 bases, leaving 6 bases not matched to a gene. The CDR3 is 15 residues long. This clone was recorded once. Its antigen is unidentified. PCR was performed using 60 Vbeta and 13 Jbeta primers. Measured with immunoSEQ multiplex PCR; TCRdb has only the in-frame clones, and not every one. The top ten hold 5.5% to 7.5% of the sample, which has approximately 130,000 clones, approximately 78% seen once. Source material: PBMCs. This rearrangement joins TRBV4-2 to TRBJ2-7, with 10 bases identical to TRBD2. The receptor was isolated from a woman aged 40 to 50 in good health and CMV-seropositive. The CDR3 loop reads CASSGSGRAAYEQYF. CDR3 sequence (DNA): TGTGCCAGCAGCGGAAGCGGGAGGGCGGCCTACGAGCAGTACTTC.